The next 6 T cell receptor beta chains were all read from a single sample in a study of blood T cell repertoires in COVID-19. Assay used: immunoSEQ multiplex PCR; TCRdb lists only in-frame clones, some missing. The sample includes roughly 77,000 clones, 80% to 90% of them seen just once. The specimen sequenced was peripheral blood. These receptors came from a man aged 45 to 65 with active COVID-19.

V gene TRBV5-1 combines with J gene TRBJ2-3, with 9 nucleotides matching TRBD2. This CDR3 is built from 17 residues. J gave up 3 bases and V 4 bases, and 12 bases lay outside the gene matches. CDR1 and CDR2 (germline): SGHRS, YFSETQ. The CDR3 spells CASSRFGGRESTDTQYF. DNA of the CDR3: TGCGCCAGCAGCCGTTTCGGCGGGAGGGAGTCTACAGATACGCAGTATTTT.

The sample holds one count of this clone. CDR3 nucleotides: TGTGCGAGCGACAGGGTTGGAGATACGCAGTATTTT. This translates into CASDRVGDTQYF. This chain links TRBV28 with TRBJ2-3, with TRBD1 matching 7 bases. The CDR3 has 12 amino acids. In germline, CDR1 is MDHEN, CDR2 SYDVKM.

J is TRBJ2-7 and V is TRBV5-1, with 8 bases lining up with TRBD2. The germline CDR1 and CDR2 sequences are SGHRS and YFSETQ. The CDR3 is 13 residues long. J lost 4 bases, V lost 5 bases, and 5 bases had no gene match. Written as DNA, the CDR3 is TGCGCCAGCAGAGGGACTAGTCAATACGAGCAGTACTTC. Amino acid sequence: CASRGTSQYEQYF.

This rearrangement joins TRBV19 to TRBJ2-1; TRBD2 agrees at 10 bases. The V and J ends lost 7 bases and 7 bases, in that order; junction bases with no gene match: 13. The CDR3 spans 16 residues. Germline V gene lookup returns CDR1 LNHDA and CDR2 SQIVND (reference sequence). In DNA form, the CDR3 reads TGTGCCAGTACCCAAATGGGTAGCGGGAGGTTAAATGAGCAGTTCTTC. Translating gives CASTQMGSGRLNEQFF.

This clone appeared once. The chain is built from TRBV28 and TRBJ1-6; D unclear. From germline, CDR1 is MDHEN and CDR2 SYDVKM. V was trimmed by 5 bases and J by 9 bases, leaving 17 bases between them. The CDR3 is made up of 15 amino acids. CDR3 in amino acids: CASSPPGRLASPLHF. The CDR3 region has the DNA TGTGCCAGCAGTCCCCCCGGCAGATTAGCTTCACCCCTCCACTTT.

This chain connects TRBV5-1 to TRBJ2-7; D may be TRBD2 (5 bases). Germline values: CDR1 SGHRS, CDR2 YFSETQ. The CDR3 totals 14 residues. V was trimmed by 9 bases and J by 2 bases, leaving 18 bases between them. The CDR3 loop reads CATSLDAGTYEQYF. The CDR3 region has the DNA TGCGCCACCTCACTCGACGCCGGGACCTACGAGCAGTACTTC.